Each of the 28 T cell receptor beta chains below was sequenced from the same sample in a study of blood T cell repertoires in COVID-19. Sequencing was performed with immunoSEQ multiplex PCR; in TCRdb, only in-frame clones are kept and a portion is missing. The sample has a few hundred thousand clones; just under 90% are singletons. Input material: PBMCs or T cells enriched from blood (not recorded which). These receptors came from a young man who had recovered from COVID-19.

The chain uses TRBV19 and TRBJ2-3; 8 bases fit TRBD1. The CDR3 has 18 amino acids. The germline V gene encodes CDR1 LNHDA and CDR2 SQIVND (reference sequence). J was trimmed by 1 base and V by 0 bases; bases with no gene match: 9. CDR3 region: CASSIDLRGREGTDTQYF. CDR3 coding DNA: TGTGCCAGTAGTATAGACCTCAGGGGGCGCGAGGGCACAGATACGCAGTATTTT.

The V and J genes are TRBV5-1 and TRBJ2-2; the D is unclear. Germline V CDR1 and CDR2: SGHRS, YFSETQ. CDR3 length: 15 residues. Trimming pared 0 bases from V and 5 bases from J, leaving 11 bases between. This CDR3 is CASSLDGFRTGELFF. In DNA form, the CDR3 reads TGCGCCAGCAGCTTGGACGGTTTTAGAACCGGGGAGCTGTTTTTT.

The chain's CDR3 is CASSLWGQVKGGGYTF. DNA of the CDR3: TGTGCCAGCAGCTTATGGGGACAGGTTAAGGGTGGAGGCTACACCTTC. The chain recombines TRBV7-2 with TRBJ1-2; TRBD1 aligns across 8 bases. J gave up 8 bases and V 2 bases, and 13 bases lay outside the gene matches. The germline gives CDR1 SGHTA, CDR2 FQGNSA. This CDR3 is 16 amino acids long.

The chain links TRBV5-1 to TRBJ1-1, with 7 bases aligning to TRBD1. The CDR3 extends over 16 amino acids. Germline V gene sequence: CDR1 SGHRS, CDR2 YFSETQ. Losses at the gene ends were 0 bases for V and 1 base for J; bases not matched to a gene: 6. The chain's CDR3 is CASSLVYRGRNTEAFF. In DNA form, the CDR3 reads TGCGCCAGCAGCTTGGTATACAGGGGACGGAACACTGAAGCTTTCTTT.

The DNA of the CDR3 is TGTGCCAGCAGTATGTCAGGGTCACCCCTCCACTTT. Its protein is CASSMSGSPLHF. The genes are TRBV27 and TRBJ1-6; possible D gene TRBD1, 5 bases. The V end lost 5 bases, the J end lost 10 bases, and 9 bases lay between the germline ends. The CDR3 totals 12 residues. The germline CDR1 and CDR2 sequences are MNHEY and SMNVEV (reference sequence).

The V call is TRBV6-1, the J call TRBJ2-3; D gene unclear. The length of the CDR3 is 13 residues. The germline CDR1 and CDR2 sequences are MNHNS and SASEGT. The V gene lost 0 bases and the J gene lost 8 bases, with 9 bases spanning the gap. CDR3 loop: CASSEAGSLTQYF. DNA of the CDR3: TGTGCCAGCAGTGAAGCGGGCAGTCTTACGCAGTATTTT.

V and J are TRBV6-5 and TRBJ1-4; D not certain. V was cut by 2 bases and J by 5 bases, with 6 bases left in between. The CDR3 consists of 13 residues. Germline CDR1 MNHEY, CDR2 SVGAGI. The CDR3 nucleotides are TGTGCCAGCAGTTACGCGATAAATGAAAAACTGTTTTTT. As protein: CASSYAINEKLFF.

This chain joins TRBV19 and TRBJ2-7; 9 bases match TRBD1. The CDR3 has 14 residues. The germline V gene has CDR1 LNHDA and CDR2 SQIVND (reference sequence). V trimming: 10 bases; J trimming: 2 bases; junction bases outside the gene matches: 9. The CDR3 loop reads CATQKRTGAYEQYF. DNA of the CDR3: TGTGCCACACAAAAACGGACAGGGGCCTACGAGCAGTACTTC. The full variable domain, completed using reference TRBV19 and TRBJ2-7, is DGGITQSPKYLFRKEGQNVTLSCEQNLNHDAMYWYRQDPGQGLRLIYYSQIVNDFQKGDIAEGYSVSREKKESFPLTVTSAQKNPTAFYLCATQKRTGAYEQYFGPGTRLTVT.

The rearrangement uses TRBV10-1 and TRBJ1-1; 7 nucleotides line up with TRBD1. The V segment lost 10 bases and the J segment 0 bases; nucleotides outside the gene matches: 20. Germline V lookup: CDR1 WNHNN, CDR2 SYGVQD (reference sequence). This CDR3 region has 18 residues. CDR3 sequence: CANAGTESPWGLNTEAFF. The CDR3 region has the DNA TGCGCCAACGCCGGGACAGAAAGCCCTTGGGGCCTGAACACTGAAGCTTTCTTT.

The chain joins TRBV6-5 to TRBJ2-2; D might be TRBD1 (6 bases). CDR3 size: 14 residues. V lost 6 bases and J lost 2, with 10 bases in between. Germline-derived CDR1 and CDR2 are MNHEY and SVGAGI. The CDR3 protein is CASRRGHNTGELFF. The CDR3 bases are TGTGCCAGCAGACGGGGACACAACACCGGGGAGCTGTTTTTT.

The chain links TRBV27 to TRBJ1-1; D uncertain. The CDR3 runs 15 residues. Trimming left V 2 bases short and J 1 base short, with 11 bases between. CDR1 is MNHEY, CDR2 SMNVEV, per germline (reference sequence). The CDR3: CASSLVRERNTEAFF. The DNA of the CDR3 is TGTGCCAGCAGTTTAGTCCGGGAACGGAACACTGAAGCTTTCTTT.

The V gene is TRBV2, the J gene TRBJ2-2, with 8 bases that match TRBD1. Germline loops: CDR1 SNHLY, CDR2 FYNNEI. With V trimmed by 3 bases and J by 7 bases, 4 bases remained unmatched. This CDR3 region has 14 residues. The CDR3 is CASSDQGAIGELFF. The CDR3 DNA follows: TGTGCCAGCAGTGATCAGGGGGCGATCGGGGAGCTGTTTTTT.

J is TRBJ1-1 and V is TRBV19, with unresolved D. V was cut by 3 bases and J by 2 bases, with 16 bases left in between. The CDR3 runs to 16 residues. Germline CDR1 is LNHDA and CDR2 is SQIVND (reference sequence). CDR3 sequence reads: CASSMGPRGRNTEAFF. CDR3 DNA sequence: TGTGCCAGTAGTATGGGCCCCCGGGGTCGAAACACTGAAGCTTTCTTT.

The CDR3 nucleotides read TGTGCCACCAGTGATCCCGGGACAGGGGATCAGCCCCAGCATTTT. Translating gives CATSDPGTGDQPQHF. The chain uses TRBV24-1 and TRBJ1-5; 10 positions agree with TRBD1. This CDR3 region has 15 residues. The germline gives CDR1 KGHDR, CDR2 SFDVKD. The trim removed 3 bases at V and 5 bases at J, leaving 3 bases unmatched.

The chain carries TRBV30 and TRBJ1-2; weak D call: TRBD1 (5 bases). Germline values: CDR1 GTSNPN, CDR2 SVGIG (reference sequence). The CDR3 has 12 residues. V lost 1 base and J 4 bases, leaving 7 bases between the germline ends. The CDR3 coding sequence is TGTGCCTGGAGTGACGACAGCTATGGCTACACCTTC. Its translation is CAWSDDSYGYTF.

The CDR3 DNA is TGTGCCAGCAGCTTATCAGGGGGAGGAGGTAATTCACCCCTCCACTTT. It specifies CASSLSGGGGNSPLHF. The V gene is TRBV7-2, the J gene TRBJ1-6; the match to TRBD1 covers 7 bases. After removal of 2 bases from V and 6 bases from J, the junction contained 7 bases not matched to a gene. The CDR3 is 16 residues long. CDR1 is SGHTA and CDR2 is FQGNSA in the germline V gene.

The chain joins TRBV28 to TRBJ2-3; 8 nucleotides agree with TRBD2. Germline lookup yields CDR1 MDHEN and CDR2 SYDVKM. V shed 5 bases and J 7 bases; nucleotides not matched to a gene: 14. The CDR3 totals 16 residues. Here the CDR3 reads CASSLFLGLGSNTQYF. CDR3 sequence (DNA): TGTGCCAGCAGTCTTTTTTTGGGACTAGGAAGCAATACGCAGTATTTT.

The chain carries TRBV13 and TRBJ2-2; TRBD2 is a possible D gene (5 bases). CDR1 is PRHDT, CDR2 FYEKMQ, per germline (reference sequence). Between the trimmed V and J ends, which lost 0 bases and 2 bases, there was a span of 10 bases. The CDR3 spans 16 residues. CDR3 loop: CASSLGSEGNTGELFF. The CDR3 bases are TGTGCCAGCAGCTTAGGGTCAGAGGGAAACACCGGGGAGCTGTTTTTT.

The chain has TRBV2 and TRBJ1-1, with a tentative D call TRBD1 (5 bases). Deletions cut 1 base from V and 2 bases from J, with 11 bases between. The CDR3 is 15 residues long. CDR1 is SNHLY and CDR2 is FYNNEI in the germline V gene. CDR3 in amino acids: CASSEGGKGNTEAFF. The CDR3 DNA follows: TGTGCCAGCAGTGAAGGGGGCAAGGGCAACACTGAAGCTTTCTTT.

The J gene is TRBJ2-3, the V gene TRBV14, with no clear D. V lost 5 bases and J 2 bases, leaving 20 bases between the germline ends. This CDR3 region has 17 residues. The germline V gene has CDR1 SGHDN and CDR2 FVKESK. The CDR3 loop reads CASSSRRGSTSTDTQYF. The CDR3 nucleotides read TGTGCCAGCAGCTCGAGACGAGGCTCAACGTCCACAGATACGCAGTATTTT.

The rearrangement links TRBV4-2 to TRBJ2-3, with a possible D match to TRBD2 (6 bases). V was pared by 4 bases and J by 0 bases, with 11 bases between. The length of the CDR3 is 15 residues. The V gene's germline CDR1 is LGHNA and CDR2 YNFKEQ. CDR3 region: CASSPGETSTDTQYF. CDR3 bases: TGTGCCAGCAGCCCGGGGGAGACTAGCACAGATACGCAGTATTTT.

This sequence joins TRBV9 and TRBJ2-1, with TRBD1 matching over 7 bases. V lost 4 bases and J lost 10; bases outside the gene matches: 11. Germline V gene data show CDR1 as SGDLS and CDR2 as YYNGEE. CDR3 length: 14 amino acids. CDR3 nucleotides: TGTGCCAGCAGCTCAGTTGGGACAGCCAGGGAGCAGTTCTTC. This codes for CASSSVGTAREQFF.

The J gene is TRBJ1-5, the V gene TRBV27; 9 bases match TRBD1. The CDR3 is made up of 14 amino acids. Germline V gene lookup returns CDR1 MNHEY and CDR2 SMNVEV (reference sequence). The V gene end was trimmed by 6 bases and the J gene end by 6 bases; junction bases not matched to a gene: 6. CDR3 protein: CASRKGQGVQPQHF. Here the CDR3 DNA reads TGTGCCAGCAGGAAGGGACAGGGTGTTCAGCCCCAGCATTTT.

The chain combines TRBV5-4 with TRBJ2-1; D perhaps matches TRBD1 (6 bases). Germline CDR1 and CDR2: SGHNT and YYREEE (reference sequence). V was pared by 5 bases and J by 0 bases, with 12 bases between. The CDR3 totals 15 residues. This chain's CDR3 is CASRRDTSSYNEQFF. DNA of the CDR3: TGTGCCAGCAGACGGGACACGAGCTCCTACAATGAGCAGTTCTTC.

This sequence joins TRBV6-2 or TRBV6-3 and TRBJ1-2, with TRBD1 matching 9 bases. CDR3 length: 15 amino acids. V shed 2 bases, J shed 3 bases, and the junction held 4 bases outside the gene matches. Germline V gene data show CDR1 as MNHEY and CDR2 as SVGEGT. CDR3 in DNA: TGTGCCAGCAGTTACGGCGGGACAGGGTACTATGGCTACACCTTC. Protein product: CASSYGGTGYYGYTF.

The rearrangement uses TRBV5-5 and TRBJ1-1; 11 bases align to TRBD1. J was trimmed by 0 bases and V by 4 bases; bases with no gene match: 5. Germline CDR1 SGHKS, CDR2 YYEKEE (reference sequence). The CDR3 covers 16 residues. The CDR3 DNA sequence: TGTGCCAGCAGCCGGACAGGGGGCGGAATGAACACTGAAGCTTTCTTT. It translates to CASSRTGGGMNTEAFF.

V is TRBV19 and J is TRBJ1-3; no clear D gene. This CDR3 contains 14 residues. V lost 7 bases to trimming and J lost 2 bases, with 12 bases between them. Germline V lookup: CDR1 LNHDA, CDR2 SQIVND (reference sequence). CDR3 protein: CASNERAPGNTIYF. The CDR3 region has the DNA TGTGCCAGTAACGAGAGGGCCCCTGGAAACACCATATATTTT. The full variable domain, with the rest looked up from reference TRBV19 and TRBJ1-3, is DGGITQSPKYLFRKEGQNVTLSCEQNLNHDAMYWYRQDPGQGLRLIYYSQIVNDFQKGDIAEGYSVSREKKESFPLTVTSAQKNPTAFYLCASNERAPGNTIYFGEGSWLTVV.

The V and J genes are TRBV4-1 and TRBJ1-4, with D possibly TRBD1 on 5 matching bases. This CDR3 comprises 18 residues. The germline CDR1 and CDR2 sequences are MGHRA and YSYEKL. V lost 3 bases to trimming and J lost 5 bases, with 22 bases between them. The CDR3 reads CASSQGVGGARLNEKLFF. CDR3 coding DNA: TGCGCCAGCAGCCAGGGTGTCGGAGGGGCTCGCCTCAATGAAAAACTGTTTTTT.